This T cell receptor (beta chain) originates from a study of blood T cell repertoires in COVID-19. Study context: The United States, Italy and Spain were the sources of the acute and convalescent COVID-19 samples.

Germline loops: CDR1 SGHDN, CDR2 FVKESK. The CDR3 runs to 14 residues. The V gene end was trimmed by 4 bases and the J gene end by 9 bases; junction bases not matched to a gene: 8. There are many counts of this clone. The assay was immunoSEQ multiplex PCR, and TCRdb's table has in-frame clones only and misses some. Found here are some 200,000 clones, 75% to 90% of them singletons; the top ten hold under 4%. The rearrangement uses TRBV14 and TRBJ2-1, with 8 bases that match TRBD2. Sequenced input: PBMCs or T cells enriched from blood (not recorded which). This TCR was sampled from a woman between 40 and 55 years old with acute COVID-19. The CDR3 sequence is CASSLTPGGGEQFF. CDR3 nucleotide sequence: TGTGCCAGCAGCCTGACCCCCGGGGGGGGTGAGCAGTTCTTC.